This TCR beta chain was observed in a study of OX40 agonist ivuxolimab in advanced cancers. The overall study: Patients undergoing dose escalation presented with hepatocellular carcinoma, melanoma, renal cell or head and neck cancer.

CDR3 length: 14 amino acids. Germline loops: CDR1 SNHLY, CDR2 FYNNEI. After removal of 4 bases from V and 4 bases from J, the junction contained 3 bases not matched to a gene. Exclusion of a patient followed from autoimmune disease history or systemic immunosuppression. Here immunoSEQ multiplex PCR was the method, and the copy in TCRdb shows in-frame clones only, minus some. The repertoire holds approximately 79,000 clones, with roughly 86% as singletons. The J gene is TRBJ2-2, the V gene TRBV2; TRBD1 agrees at 7 bases. The sequence derives from an adult with an advanced solid tumor such as melanoma, head and neck, liver or kidney cancer. Sequences were derived from CD4+ or CD8+ T cells sorted from blood, sampled in a trial of the OX40 agonist ivuxolimab. The CDR3 sequence is CASSGDRGTGELFF. CDR3 nucleotides: TGTGCCAGCAGTGGGGACAGAGGCACCGGGGAGCTGTTTTTT.